The 32 T cell receptor beta chains below all came from one sample that was sequenced in a study of identical twins. TCRdb reprocessed the 5' RACE reads via MiXCR and lists one record per CDR3 protein. Of hundreds of thousands of distinct CDR3 sequences listed, 10% to 15% are singletons. Separately, the same data were catalogued under a study of yellow fever vaccine responses in identical twins.

The sample was PBMCs. These receptors were collected from a woman younger than 35 in good health.

This clonotype showed up many times. The chain uses TRBV6-5 and TRBJ1-5, with a tentative D call TRBD1 (5 bases). The CDR3 loop spans 16 amino acids. V was pared by 4 bases and J by 4 bases, with 17 bases between. Germline V gives CDR1 MNHEY, CDR2 SVGAGI. The CDR3 protein is CASSSAGTGGNQPQHF. CDR3 nucleotides: TGTGCCAGCAGTTCGGCCGGGACGGGGGGGAATCAGCCCCAGCATTTT.

The chain employs TRBV7-9 and TRBJ2-7; possible D gene TRBD2, 7 bases. Germline assignment: CDR1 SEHNR and CDR2 FQNEAQ (reference sequence). V lost 1 base and J 5 bases, leaving 15 bases between the germline ends. The CDR3 covers 15 residues. The CDR3 region has the DNA TGTGCCAGCAGCTTAGTAGGGGGGGCTCGAAACGAGCAGTACTTC. This codes for CASSLVGGARNEQYF.

This clonotype showed up just a few times. This chain connects TRBV12-3 or TRBV12-4 to TRBJ2-7; 10 positions agree with TRBD2. This CDR3 has 15 residues. V lost 5 bases to trimming and J lost 4 bases; unmatched junction nucleotides: 8. The CDR3, as DNA: TGTGCCAGCAGTCCCCTAGCGGGGGATGCATACGAGCAGTACTTC. Translating gives CASSPLAGDAYEQYF.

This clonotype was observed a handful of times. The chain couples TRBV7-9 to TRBJ1-2, with a possible D match to TRBD1 (6 bases). Germline-derived CDR1 and CDR2 are SEHNR and FQNEAQ (reference sequence). The CDR3 is made up of 12 amino acids. The CDR3 here is CAGGGNSYGYTF. CDR3 in DNA: TGTGCAGGAGGGGGAAATAGCTATGGCTACACCTTC.

The sample holds a few counts of this clonotype. The chain carries TRBV18 and TRBJ2-1, with 7 positions matching TRBD2. The junction had 3 bases not matched to a gene; V was cut back by 5 bases and J by 5 bases. Germline CDR1 reads KGHSH; CDR2 reads LQKENI. This CDR3 is built from 13 residues. The chain's CDR3 is CASSRTSDNEQFF. CDR3 sequence (DNA): TGTGCCAGCTCAAGGACTAGTGACAATGAGCAGTTCTTC.

This clonotype was counted between two and nine times. The chain recombines TRBV4-1 with TRBJ1-1; 8 positions match TRBD1. The CDR3 has 15 residues. In germline, CDR1 is MGHRA, CDR2 YSYEKL. Trimming cost V 0 bases and J 6 bases; bases outside gene matches: 6. The CDR3 DNA follows: TGCGCCAGCAGCCAAGATGCGGCCAGGGGGCCTGAAGCTTTCTTT. It codes for CASSQDAARGPEAFF.

This clonotype was detected ten times or more. The genes are TRBV7-8 and TRBJ2-1, with D possibly matching TRBD1 (6 bases). CDR3 length equals 20 residues. The V and J ends lost 0 bases and 0 bases respectively, with 21 bases between them. From germline, CDR1 is SGHVS and CDR2 FQNEAQ. The CDR3 is CASSLASLRAGQSSYNEQFF. The CDR3 DNA is TGTGCCAGCAGCTTAGCGTCGCTGCGGGCTGGACAGAGCTCCTACAATGAGCAGTTCTTC.

This clonotype has a handful of counts. V usage is TRBV5-1 and J usage is TRBJ2-4, with D possibly being TRBD1 (6 bases). V was cut by 4 bases and J by 3 bases, with 14 bases left in between. The CDR3 spans 15 residues. The germline CDR1 and CDR2 sequences are SGHRS and YFSETQ. The CDR3 region has the DNA TGCGCCAGCAGCCAGGGGTGGCTGGACAAAAACATTCAGTACTTC. Its translation: CASSQGWLDKNIQYF.

This clonotype was seen ten or more times. The CDR3 loop is CASSSGGQGELFF. CDR3 sequence (DNA): TGTGCCAGCAGCTCGGGGGGACAAGGGGAGCTGTTTTTT. The chain employs TRBV7-9 and TRBJ2-2; D is perhaps TRBD2 (7 bases). The germline V gene has CDR1 SEHNR and CDR2 FQNEAQ (reference sequence). The CDR3 consists of 13 residues. V was pared by 4 bases and J by 8 bases, with 11 bases between.

This clonotype was observed at least ten times. The genes are TRBV2 and TRBJ2-7; no reliable D call. CDR1 is SNHLY, CDR2 FYNNEI, per germline. The V end lost 7 bases, the J end lost 4 bases, and 11 bases lay between the germline ends. This CDR3 region has 12 residues. The CDR3 sequence is CASNQDGYEQYF. The CDR3, as DNA: TGTGCCAGCAACCAAGACGGTTACGAGCAGTACTTC.

The table lists this clonotype with many counts. The gene calls are TRBV5-1 and TRBJ2-7; 7 bases agree with TRBD1. This CDR3 is 14 amino acids long. From germline, CDR1 is SGHRS and CDR2 YFSETQ. After removal of 4 bases from V and 2 bases from J, the junction contained 6 bases not matched to a gene. This CDR3 reads CASSRTGDPYEQYF. CDR3 sequence (DNA): TGCGCCAGCAGCCGGACAGGAGACCCCTACGAGCAGTACTTC.

The chain uses TRBV25-1 and TRBJ2-7; perhaps TRBD1 as D (6 bases). The germline gives CDR1 MGHDK, CDR2 SYGVNS. Trimming pared 5 bases from V and 3 bases from J, leaving 11 bases between. The CDR3 has 13 residues. DNA for the CDR3: TGTGCCAGCAGTTCACTGACAGGCTACGAGCAGTACTTC. This encodes CASSSLTGYEQYF.

This sequence joins TRBV4-1 and TRBJ1-3, with 7 positions matching TRBD1. CDR1 is MGHRA, CDR2 YSYEKL, per germline. Losses at the gene ends were 1 base for V and 5 bases for J; bases not matched to a gene: 8. This CDR3 comprises 16 residues. The CDR3 coding sequence is TGCGCCAGCAGCCAAGGGCGCCAGGGGGGAAGAAACACCATATATTTT. It yields the protein CASSQGRQGGRNTIYF.

This clonotype turned up a few times. The J gene is TRBJ1-5, the V gene TRBV3-1; the D is unclear. The CDR3 has 14 residues. V was cut by 0 bases and J by 5 bases, with 8 bases left in between. The germline CDR1 and CDR2 sequences are LGHDT and YNNKEL (reference sequence). DNA for the CDR3: TGTGCCAGCAGCCAAGAGAGCTGGGATCAGCCCCAGCATTTT. Encoded protein: CASSQESWDQPQHF.

This clonotype occurred many times. V usage is TRBV20-1 and J usage is TRBJ2-1, with D uncertain. The CDR3 totals 12 residues. V lost 1 base and J 5 bases, leaving 6 bases between the germline ends. CDR1 and CDR2 (germline): DFQATT, SNEGSKA (reference sequence). As DNA, the CDR3 is TGCAGTGCTAGAGGGCGACACAATGAGCAGTTCTTC. Translated, it gives CSARGRHNEQFF.

This clonotype turned up a few times. CDR3: CASSRGSGGQNYGYTF. CDR3 nucleotides: TGCGCCAGCAGCCGCGGTTCAGGCGGACAGAACTATGGCTACACCTTC. This chain links TRBV4-1 with TRBJ1-2; TRBD1 might be the D (6 bases). The CDR3 has 16 amino acids. Germline CDR1 reads MGHRA; CDR2 reads YSYEKL. V was clipped by 4 bases and J by 2 bases, with 17 bases between them.

J is TRBJ2-2 and V is TRBV3-1; 9 bases agree with TRBD2. The CDR3 sequence is 16 residues long. V was clipped by 1 base and J by 3 bases; unmatched bases: 3. CDR1 and CDR2 from the germline V gene are LGHDT and YNNKEL (reference sequence). The CDR3 sequence: CASSQAGGRDTGELFF. The CDR3 DNA follows: TGTGCCAGCAGCCAAGCAGGCGGGAGGGACACCGGGGAGCTGTTTTTT.

This clonotype has more than one count but fewer than ten. Written as DNA, the CDR3 is TGTGCCAGCAGCTCTATTAGCGGGACTCTCTTCGGCGAGCAGTACTTC. Translating it yields CASSSISGTLFGEQYF. V and J are TRBV7-9 and TRBJ2-7, with TRBD2 matching over 8 bases. Trimming cost V 4 bases and J 6 bases; bases outside gene matches: 14. Germline V gene sequence: CDR1 SEHNR, CDR2 FQNEAQ (reference sequence). The CDR3 contains 16 residues.

Only a few counts were recorded for this clonotype. This rearrangement joins TRBV2 to TRBJ2-1; 7 positions agree with TRBD1. J lost 10 bases, V lost 6 bases, and 9 bases had no gene match. The CDR3 sequence is 13 residues long. CDR1 and CDR2 from the germline V gene are SNHLY and FYNNEI. CDR3 in DNA: TGTGCCAGCAGGAGTAAAACCAGGGGGGAGCAGTTCTTC. As protein: CASRSKTRGEQFF.

This clonotype was recorded a few times. This chain uses TRBV28 with TRBJ2-3, with 9 bases lining up with TRBD1. Germline assignment: CDR1 MDHEN and CDR2 SYDVKM. This CDR3 is 16 amino acids long. Germline trimming cut 6 bases from V and 0 bases from J; bases unmatched to any gene: 7. The CDR3 bases are TGTGCCAGCAGAGAATCCGGGACAGGGAGCACAGATACGCAGTATTTT. The encoded protein is CASRESGTGSTDTQYF.

The sample holds many counts of this clonotype. J is TRBJ2-1 and V is TRBV20-1; 10 nucleotides agree with TRBD2. CDR3 length equals 18 residues. Per the germline V gene, CDR1 is DFQATT and CDR2 is SNEGSKA (reference sequence). The V and J ends lost 2 bases and 4 bases, in that order; junction bases with no gene match: 14. The CDR3 protein is CSARNPLLAGVDYNEQFF. The CDR3 DNA follows: TGCAGTGCTAGAAATCCCCTTCTAGCGGGGGTAGATTACAATGAGCAGTTCTTC.

This clonotype was counted a few times. The rearrangement joins TRBV10-2 to TRBJ1-1, with a tentative D call TRBD1 (6 bases). V was pared by 0 bases and J by 0 bases, with 8 bases between. The CDR3 has 15 residues. Germline V gives CDR1 WSHSY, CDR2 SAAADI. DNA for the CDR3: TGCGCCAGCAGTGAGTCGTACAGGGTGAACACTGAAGCTTTCTTT. Protein sequence: CASSESYRVNTEAFF.

The chain employs TRBV19 and TRBJ2-7, with D possibly TRBD2 on 5 matching bases. The CDR3 contains 15 residues. Trimming cost V 6 bases and J 3 bases, with 18 bases left between them. Germline CDR1 is LNHDA and CDR2 is SQIVND (reference sequence). As DNA, the CDR3 is TGTGCCAGTAGCCCACAGAGAGTACGGGACTACGAGCAGTACTTC. Residues: CASSPQRVRDYEQYF.

This clonotype was observed a few times. The CDR3 protein is CASSPGQGAVTGELFF. For the CDR3, the DNA is TGTGCCAGCAGCCCCGGACAGGGTGCGGTCACCGGGGAGCTGTTTTTT. The chain couples TRBV5-6 to TRBJ2-2; 8 bases are shared with TRBD1. The CDR3 loop spans 16 amino acids. Germline CDR1 SGHDT, CDR2 YYEEEE. Germline trimming cut 4 bases from V and 4 bases from J; bases unmatched to any gene: 9.

This clonotype has only a few counts. The chain couples TRBV20-1 to TRBJ2-3; 7 bases fit TRBD2. The CDR3 has 16 amino acids. V lost 0 bases and J lost 2; bases outside the gene matches: 8. Germline V gene sequence: CDR1 DFQATT, CDR2 SNEGSKA (reference sequence). CDR3: CSARDVGGSPTDTQYF. The CDR3 bases are TGCAGTGCTAGAGATGTTGGCGGGAGTCCCACAGATACGCAGTATTTT.

This clonotype has just a few counts. V and J are TRBV4-1 and TRBJ2-5; tentative D call: TRBD1 (7 bases). CDR1 is MGHRA and CDR2 is YSYEKL in the germline V gene. The CDR3 has 16 amino acids. V was shortened by 0 bases and J by 0 bases, with 11 bases between the two germline ends. The CDR3 is CASSQEARGDQETQYF. CDR3 DNA: TGCGCCAGCAGCCAAGAGGCCAGGGGGGACCAAGAGACCCAGTACTTC.

This clonotype was counted a few times. The rearrangement joins TRBV6-1 to TRBJ1-6, with D possibly matching TRBD1 (6 bases). This CDR3 is built from 17 residues. V lost 4 bases to trimming and J lost 0 bases, with 13 bases between them. The germline gives CDR1 MNHNS, CDR2 SASEGT. CDR3 nucleotide sequence: TGTGCCAGCAGTGGAATAGGGGGGAGCTCCTATAATTCACCCCTCCACTTT. It encodes CASSGIGGSSYNSPLHF.

In this sample, this clonotype turned up many times. V usage is TRBV20-1 and J usage is TRBJ2-1, with 10 bases identical to TRBD1. The ends lost 6 bases at V and 2 bases at J; junction bases unmatched: 7. The CDR3 has 15 residues. Germline CDR1 and CDR2: DFQATT and SNEGSKA (reference sequence). The CDR3 is CSARAGTGAYNEQFF. The CDR3 bases are TGCAGTGCCAGGGCGGGGACAGGGGCCTACAATGAGCAGTTCTTC.

This clonotype was observed a handful of times. The chain carries TRBV11-2 and TRBJ2-1; TRBD2 matches at 15 bases. The CDR3 spans 21 residues. Trimming removed 2 bases from V and 12 bases from J; junction bases left unmatched: 23. CDR1 SGHAT and CDR2 FQNNGV come from the germline V gene. The CDR3 loop is CASSLSASSSGTSGGRGWQFF. The CDR3 DNA is TGTGCCAGCAGCTTATCCGCCTCCTCGTCAGGGACTAGCGGGGGGCGGGGGTGGCAGTTCTTC.

A few counts support this clonotype. The chain recombines TRBV7-8 with TRBJ2-1; no reliable D call. This CDR3 has 14 amino acids. The germline gives CDR1 SGHVS, CDR2 FQNEAQ. V was shortened by 4 bases and J by 6 bases, with 13 bases between the two germline ends. CDR3 bases: TGTGCCAGCAGCTCGACGCAATACCGCAATGAGCAGTTCTTC. It specifies CASSSTQYRNEQFF.

This clonotype has more than one count but fewer than ten. This CDR3 reads CASSADRPTTNYGYTF. CDR3 bases: TGCGCCAGCAGCGCGGACAGACCGACTACTAACTATGGCTACACCTTC. V is TRBV5-1 and J is TRBJ1-2; maybe TRBD1 (6 bases). Per the germline V gene, CDR1 is SGHRS and CDR2 is YFSETQ. The CDR3 contains 16 residues. V lost 4 bases, J lost 0 bases, and 16 bases lay in between.

The genes are TRBV7-9 and TRBJ2-4; possibly TRBD1 or TRBD2 for D (6 bases each). The CDR3 sequence is 17 residues long. The V end was cut by 1 base, the J end by 0 bases, with 13 bases between. CDR1 and CDR2 from the germline V gene are SEHNR and FQNEAQ (reference sequence). CDR3 nucleotides: TGTGCCAGCAGCTTAGGGGCGGGACACTTAGCCAAAAACATTCAGTACTTC. Translating it yields CASSLGAGHLAKNIQYF. Full variable domain (remainder filled in from reference TRBV7-9 and TRBJ2-4): DTGVSQNPRHKITKRGQNVTFRCDPISEHNRLYWYRQTLGQGPEFLTYFQNEAQLEKSRLLSDRFSAERPKGSFSTLEIQRTEQGDSAMYLCASSLGAGHLAKNIQYFGAGTRLSVL.